This paragraph covers one T cell receptor beta chain sequence. Sequencing used immunoSEQ multiplex PCR; TCRdb keeps in-frame clones, though not all of them. Of about 140,000 clones listed, over 75% are singletons. Germline CDR1 reads LGHDT; CDR2 reads YNNKEL (reference sequence). The CDR3 has 13 amino acids. V shed 4 bases and J shed 7 bases, with 14 bases lying between them. The data belong to a study of blood T cell repertoires in COVID-19. The receptor comes from a man aged 65-85 years with acute or convalescent COVID-19. The chain has TRBV3-1 (or the pseudogene TRBV3-2) and TRBJ2-7; D is unresolved. The specimen sequenced was peripheral blood. CDR3 coding DNA: TGTGCCAGCAGCCGTGCCCTGCCCCTAGAGCAGTACTTC. Its translation is CASSRALPLEQYF.